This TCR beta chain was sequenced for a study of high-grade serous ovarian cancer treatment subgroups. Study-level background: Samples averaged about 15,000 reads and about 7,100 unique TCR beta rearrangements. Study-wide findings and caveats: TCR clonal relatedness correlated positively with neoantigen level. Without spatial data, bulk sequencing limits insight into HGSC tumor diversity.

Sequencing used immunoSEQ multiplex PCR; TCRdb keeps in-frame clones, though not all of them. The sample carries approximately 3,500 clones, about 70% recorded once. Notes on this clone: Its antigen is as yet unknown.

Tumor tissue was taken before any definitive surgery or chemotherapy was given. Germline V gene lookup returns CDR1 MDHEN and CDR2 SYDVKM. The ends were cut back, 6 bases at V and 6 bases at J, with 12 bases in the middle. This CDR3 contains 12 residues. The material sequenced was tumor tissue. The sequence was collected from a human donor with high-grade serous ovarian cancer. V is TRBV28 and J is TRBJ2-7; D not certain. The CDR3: CASRFPGREQYF. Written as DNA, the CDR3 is TGTGCCAGCAGGTTCCCAGGTCGCGAGCAGTACTTC.